This TCR beta chain was recovered during a study of T-cell reconstitution after alpha-beta-depleted transplantation in children. In its sample, this clonotype was seen a few times. The CDR3 sequence is 14 residues long. Trimming took off 2 bases at V and 6 bases at J, with 12 bases between the two ends. Per germline, CDR1 SGHRS and CDR2 YFSETQ. Construction of the TCRbeta library involved unique molecular identifiers. TCRdb called the PCR reads again in MiXCR, with one record for every CDR3 protein. This table holds just under 550,000 distinct CDR3 sequences, around 16% found once. The sequence was collected from a human donor who donated a stem cell graft to a child with acute lymphoblastic leukemia. Sample: PBMCs from the stem cell graft donor, taken from the stem cell graft. The chain recombines TRBV5-1 with TRBJ2-1; D not certain. CDR3 amino acids: CASSFLGIGNEQFF. DNA of the CDR3: TGCGCCAGCAGCTTTCTGGGGATAGGCAATGAGCAGTTCTTC.